One and the same sample provided the 6 T cell receptor beta chains below, sequenced in a study of T cell changes during pregnancy in multiple sclerosis. The method was immunoSEQ multiplex PCR; TCRdb's version includes in-frame clones alone and lacks a portion of them. The sample has roughly 80,000 clones, just under 95% seen once. This specimen consisted of peripheral blood, obtained in the first trimester of pregnancy. These receptor sequences come from a female donor with multiple sclerosis, enrolled in a pregnancy study.

This sequence joins TRBV6-5 and TRBJ1-1; 10 bases map to TRBD1. V dropped 2 bases and J dropped 1; count of bases not matched to a gene: 4. The CDR3 is made up of 16 amino acids. Germline CDR1 MNHEY, CDR2 SVGAGI. The CDR3 here is CASSYAWDRGNTEAFF. The CDR3 DNA reads as TGTGCCAGCAGTTACGCCTGGGACAGGGGGAACACTGAAGCTTTCTTT.

CDR3: CASSSGTGMPGELFF. The CDR3 DNA is TGTGCCAGCAGTTCCGGGACAGGGATGCCCGGGGAGCTGTTTTTT. The chain couples TRBV7-2 to TRBJ2-2, with 9 bases lining up with TRBD1. Germline V gene data show CDR1 as SGHTA and CDR2 as FQGNSA. The CDR3 has 15 residues. J was trimmed by 6 bases and V by 6 bases; bases with no gene match: 8.

This clone was seen once. The chain combines TRBV19 with TRBJ2-5; TRBD2 is a possible D gene (6 bases). V lost 5 bases, J lost 3 bases, and 10 bases lay in between. The CDR3 is 13 amino acids. CDR1 and CDR2 (germline): LNHDA, SQIVND (reference sequence). The CDR3 nucleotides read TGTGCCAGTAGTGATAGCGGAAAAGAGACCCAGTACTTC. Its protein product is CASSDSGKETQYF.

The chain joins TRBV27 to TRBJ2-7; 9 bases align to TRBD2. After removal of 6 bases from V and 0 bases from J, the junction contained 6 bases not matched to a gene. This CDR3 spans 15 amino acids. Germline loops: CDR1 MNHEY, CDR2 SMNVEV (reference sequence). CDR3 protein: CASSYISGSSYEQYF. The CDR3 DNA reads TGTGCCAGCAGCTACATTAGCGGGAGCTCCTACGAGCAGTACTTC.

Only a few counts were recorded for this clone. The chain combines TRBV6-1 with TRBJ1-5; a weak D match, TRBD1 (5 bases). Trimming removed 4 bases from V and 4 bases from J, with 14 bases in between. The CDR3 length is 15 residues. The germline V gene encodes CDR1 MNHNS and CDR2 SASEGT. In DNA, the CDR3 is TGTGCCAGCAGTGGAAGCGTTGGGGGGAATCAGCCCCAGCATTTT. It translates to CASSGSVGGNQPQHF.

The chain carries TRBV28 and TRBJ1-1; the match to TRBD1 covers 7 bases. V dropped 6 bases and J dropped 6; count of bases not matched to a gene: 25. The CDR3 covers 19 residues. CDR1 is MDHEN, CDR2 SYDVKM, per germline. Here the CDR3 reads CASRSYLDRDSVRGSEAFF. Here the CDR3 DNA reads TGTGCCAGCAGATCCTACCTTGACAGGGACTCCGTACGAGGCTCTGAAGCTTTCTTT.